The table lists the clone carrying this TCR beta chain with a few counts. As yet, its antigen is unknown. The V end lost 2 bases, the J end lost 0 bases, and 11 bases lay between the germline ends. This CDR3 has 16 residues. Germline CDR1 reads SGHTA; CDR2 reads FQGNSA. This sample was included in a study of cytomegalovirus exposure and HLA in healthy donors. Study details: Approximately 180 million T cells yielded roughly 120 million unique TCR beta sequences, as an earlier analysis found. HLA-typed donors contributed around 85 million unique TCRs, which were held in an early data release.

Study conclusions and caveats: Cytomegalovirus status, reportedly, was diagnosed with high specificity and sensitivity by the classifier.

13 Jbeta primers and 60 Vbeta primers were used for the PCR. Produced via immunoSEQ multiplex PCR; TCRdb's table is partial and in-frame only. This sample has some 200,000 clones, with roughly 78% found just once. The sequencing input was PBMCs. V and J are TRBV7-2 and TRBJ1-3; tentative D call: TRBD1 (6 bases). The origin of this receptor is a girl aged 10 to 17 in good health and CMV-seropositive. CDR3 coding DNA: TGTGCCAGCAGCTTAAGTATAGGGGGCTCTGGAAACACCATATATTTT. This sequence encodes CASSLSIGGSGNTIYF. The whole variable domain, remainder taken from reference TRBV7-2 and TRBJ1-3, is GAGVSQSPSNKVTEKGKDVELRCDPISGHTALYWYRQSLGQGLEFLIYFQGNSAPDKSGLPSDRFSAERTGGSVSTLTIQRTQQEDSAVYLCASSLSIGGSGNTIYFGEGSWLTVV.